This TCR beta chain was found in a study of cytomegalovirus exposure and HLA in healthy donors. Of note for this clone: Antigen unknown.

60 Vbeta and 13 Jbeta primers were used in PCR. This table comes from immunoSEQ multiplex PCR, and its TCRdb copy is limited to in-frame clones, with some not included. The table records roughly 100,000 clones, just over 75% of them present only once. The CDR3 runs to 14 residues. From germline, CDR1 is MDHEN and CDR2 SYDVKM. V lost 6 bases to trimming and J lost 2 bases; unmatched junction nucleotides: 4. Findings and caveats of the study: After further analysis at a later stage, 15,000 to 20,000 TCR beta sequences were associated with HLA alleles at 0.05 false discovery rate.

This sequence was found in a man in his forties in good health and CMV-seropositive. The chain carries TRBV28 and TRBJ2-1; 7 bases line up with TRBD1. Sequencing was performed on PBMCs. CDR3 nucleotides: TGTGCCAGCAGAACCGGGACAGCCTACAATGAGCAGTTCTTC. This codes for CASRTGTAYNEQFF.